The clone carrying this TCR beta chain was seen only once. The V gene's germline CDR1 is KGHSH and CDR2 LQKENI. The CDR3 is 14 amino acids. The trim removed 4 bases at V and 6 bases at J, leaving 4 bases unmatched. The sample is drawn from a study of blood T cell repertoires in COVID-19. Study overall: The United States, Italy and Spain were the sources of the acute and convalescent COVID-19 samples. Nucleic acid was either cDNA or gDNA, and it came from T cells, B-cell-depleted T cells, or PBMCs.

Profiled with immunoSEQ multiplex PCR; TCRdb holds only in-frame clones, not every one. Here the sample spans under 250,000 clones, approximately 86% being singletons. The V and J genes are TRBV18 and TRBJ1-3, with 9 bases fitting TRBD1. Source material: peripheral blood. This TCR was sampled from a woman of 80 years or more with acute or convalescent COVID-19. CDR3 bases: TGTGCCAGCTCACTGGACAGGGGTCAAAACACCATATATTTT. Translated: CASSLDRGQNTIYF.